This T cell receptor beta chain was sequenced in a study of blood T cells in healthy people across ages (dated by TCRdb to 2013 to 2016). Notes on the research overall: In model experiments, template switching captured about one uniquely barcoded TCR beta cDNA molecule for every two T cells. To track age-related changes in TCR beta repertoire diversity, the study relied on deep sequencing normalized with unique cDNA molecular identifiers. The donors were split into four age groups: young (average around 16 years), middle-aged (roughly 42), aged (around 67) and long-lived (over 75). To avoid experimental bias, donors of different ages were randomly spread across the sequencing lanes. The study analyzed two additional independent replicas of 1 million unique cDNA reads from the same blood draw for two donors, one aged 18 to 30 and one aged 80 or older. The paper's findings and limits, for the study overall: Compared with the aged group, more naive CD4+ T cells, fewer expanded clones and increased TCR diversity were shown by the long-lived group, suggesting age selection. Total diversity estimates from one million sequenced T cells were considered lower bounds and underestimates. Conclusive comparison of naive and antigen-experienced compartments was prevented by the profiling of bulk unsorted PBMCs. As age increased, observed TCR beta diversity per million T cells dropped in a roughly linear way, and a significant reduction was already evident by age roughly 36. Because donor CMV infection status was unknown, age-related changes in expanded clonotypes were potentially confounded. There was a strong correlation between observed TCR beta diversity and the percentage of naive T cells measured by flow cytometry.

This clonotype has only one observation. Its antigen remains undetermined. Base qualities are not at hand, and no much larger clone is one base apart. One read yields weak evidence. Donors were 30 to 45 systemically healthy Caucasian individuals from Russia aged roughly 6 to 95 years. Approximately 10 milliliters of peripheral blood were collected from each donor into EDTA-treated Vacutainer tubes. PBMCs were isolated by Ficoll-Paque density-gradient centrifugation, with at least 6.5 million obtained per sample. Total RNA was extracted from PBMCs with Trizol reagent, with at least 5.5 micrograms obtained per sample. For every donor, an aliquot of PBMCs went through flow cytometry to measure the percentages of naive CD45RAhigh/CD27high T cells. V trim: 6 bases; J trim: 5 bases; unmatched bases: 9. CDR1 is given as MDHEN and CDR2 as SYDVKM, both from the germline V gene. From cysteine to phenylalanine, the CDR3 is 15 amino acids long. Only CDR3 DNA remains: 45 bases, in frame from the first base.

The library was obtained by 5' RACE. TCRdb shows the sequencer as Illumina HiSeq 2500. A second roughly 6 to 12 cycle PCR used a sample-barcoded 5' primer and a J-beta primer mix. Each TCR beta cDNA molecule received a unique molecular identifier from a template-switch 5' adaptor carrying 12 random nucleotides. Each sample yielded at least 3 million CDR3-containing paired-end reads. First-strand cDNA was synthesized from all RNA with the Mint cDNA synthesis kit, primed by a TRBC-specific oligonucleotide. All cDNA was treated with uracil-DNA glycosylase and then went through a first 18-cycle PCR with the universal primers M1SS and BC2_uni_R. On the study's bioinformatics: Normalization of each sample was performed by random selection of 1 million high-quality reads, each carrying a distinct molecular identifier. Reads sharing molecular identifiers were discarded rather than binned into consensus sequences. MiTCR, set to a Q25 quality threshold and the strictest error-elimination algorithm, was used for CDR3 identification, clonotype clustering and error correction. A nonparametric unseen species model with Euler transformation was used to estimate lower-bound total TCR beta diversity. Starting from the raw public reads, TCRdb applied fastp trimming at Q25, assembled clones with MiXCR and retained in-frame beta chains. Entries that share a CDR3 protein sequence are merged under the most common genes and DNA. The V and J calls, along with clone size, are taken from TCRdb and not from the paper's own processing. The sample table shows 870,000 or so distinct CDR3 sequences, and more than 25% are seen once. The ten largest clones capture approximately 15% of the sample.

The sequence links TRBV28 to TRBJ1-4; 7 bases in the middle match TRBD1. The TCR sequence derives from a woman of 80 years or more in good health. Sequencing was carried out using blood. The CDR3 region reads CASRPHWTGNEKLFF. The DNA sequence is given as TGTGCCAGCAGGCCCCATTGGACAGGAAATGAAAAACTGTTTTTT.